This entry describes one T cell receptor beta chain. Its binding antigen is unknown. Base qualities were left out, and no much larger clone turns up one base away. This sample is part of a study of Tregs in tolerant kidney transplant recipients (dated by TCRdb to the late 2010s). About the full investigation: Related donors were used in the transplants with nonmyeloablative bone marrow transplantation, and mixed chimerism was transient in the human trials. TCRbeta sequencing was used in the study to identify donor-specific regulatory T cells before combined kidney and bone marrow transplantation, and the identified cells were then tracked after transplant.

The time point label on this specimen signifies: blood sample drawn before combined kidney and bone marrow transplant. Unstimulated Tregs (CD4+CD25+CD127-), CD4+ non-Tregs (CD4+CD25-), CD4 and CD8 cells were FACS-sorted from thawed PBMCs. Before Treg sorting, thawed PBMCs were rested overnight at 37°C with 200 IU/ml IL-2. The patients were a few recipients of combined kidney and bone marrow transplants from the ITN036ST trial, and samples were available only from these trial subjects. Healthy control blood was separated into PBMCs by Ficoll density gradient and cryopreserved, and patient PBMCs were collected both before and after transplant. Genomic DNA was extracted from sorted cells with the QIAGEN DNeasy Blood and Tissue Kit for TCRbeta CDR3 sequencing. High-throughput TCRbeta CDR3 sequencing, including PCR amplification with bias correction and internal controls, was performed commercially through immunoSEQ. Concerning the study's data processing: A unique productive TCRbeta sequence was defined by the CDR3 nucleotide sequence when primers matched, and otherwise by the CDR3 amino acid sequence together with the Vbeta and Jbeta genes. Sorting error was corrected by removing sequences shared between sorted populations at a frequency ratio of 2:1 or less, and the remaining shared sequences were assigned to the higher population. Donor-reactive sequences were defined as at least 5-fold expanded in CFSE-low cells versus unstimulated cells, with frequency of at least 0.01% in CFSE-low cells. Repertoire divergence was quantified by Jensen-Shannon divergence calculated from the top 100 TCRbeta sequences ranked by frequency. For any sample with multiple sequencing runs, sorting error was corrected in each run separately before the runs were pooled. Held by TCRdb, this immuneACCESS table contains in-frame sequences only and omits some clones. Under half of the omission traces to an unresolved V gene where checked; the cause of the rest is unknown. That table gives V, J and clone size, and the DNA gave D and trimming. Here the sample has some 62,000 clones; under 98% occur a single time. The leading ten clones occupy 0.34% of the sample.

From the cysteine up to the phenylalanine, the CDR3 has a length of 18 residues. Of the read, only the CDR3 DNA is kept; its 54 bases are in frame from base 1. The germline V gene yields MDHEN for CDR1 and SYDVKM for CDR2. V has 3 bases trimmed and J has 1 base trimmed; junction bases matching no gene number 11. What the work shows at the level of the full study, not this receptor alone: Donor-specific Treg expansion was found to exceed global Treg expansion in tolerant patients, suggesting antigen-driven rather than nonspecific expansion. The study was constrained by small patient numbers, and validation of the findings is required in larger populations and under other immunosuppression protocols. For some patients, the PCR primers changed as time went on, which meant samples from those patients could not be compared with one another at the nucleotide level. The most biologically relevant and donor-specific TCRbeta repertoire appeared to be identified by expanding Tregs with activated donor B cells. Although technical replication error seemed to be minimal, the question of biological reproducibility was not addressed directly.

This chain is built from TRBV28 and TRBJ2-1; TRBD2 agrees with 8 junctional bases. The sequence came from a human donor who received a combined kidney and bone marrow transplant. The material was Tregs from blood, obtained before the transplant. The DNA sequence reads TGTGCCAGCAGTTTGGGGGGTACGGGGGGGATATCCTACAATGAGCAGTTCTTC. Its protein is CASSLGGTGGISYNEQFF.